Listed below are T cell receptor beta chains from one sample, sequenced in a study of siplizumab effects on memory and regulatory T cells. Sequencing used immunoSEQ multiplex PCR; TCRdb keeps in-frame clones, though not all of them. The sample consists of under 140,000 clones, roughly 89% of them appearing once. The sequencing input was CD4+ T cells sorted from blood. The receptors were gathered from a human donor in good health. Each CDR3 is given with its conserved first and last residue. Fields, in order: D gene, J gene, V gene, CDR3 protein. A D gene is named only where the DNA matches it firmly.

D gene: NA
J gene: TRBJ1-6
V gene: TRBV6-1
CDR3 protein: CASMEGHNSPLHF

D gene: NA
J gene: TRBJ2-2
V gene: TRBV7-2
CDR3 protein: CASSLDLLAGSYGELFF

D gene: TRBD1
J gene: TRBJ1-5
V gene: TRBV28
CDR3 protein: CASTSGTGYQPQHF

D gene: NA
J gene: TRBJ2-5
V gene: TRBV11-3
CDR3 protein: CASSLGGTGQETQYF

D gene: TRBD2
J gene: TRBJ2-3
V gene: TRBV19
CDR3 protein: CASSISSGGAGDTQYF

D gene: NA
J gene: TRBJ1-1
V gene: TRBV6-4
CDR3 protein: CASSESENPTEAFF

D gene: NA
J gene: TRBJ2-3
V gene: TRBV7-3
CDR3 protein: CASSSGVTDTQYF

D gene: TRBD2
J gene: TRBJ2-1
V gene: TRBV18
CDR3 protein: CASSPLILAGGNGNEQFF

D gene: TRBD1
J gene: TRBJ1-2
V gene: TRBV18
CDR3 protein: CASSEGTGGLSGYTF

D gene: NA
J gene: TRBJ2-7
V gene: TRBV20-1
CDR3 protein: CSAAYEYF

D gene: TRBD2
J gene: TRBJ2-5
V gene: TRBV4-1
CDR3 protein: CASSPRTSGGETQYF

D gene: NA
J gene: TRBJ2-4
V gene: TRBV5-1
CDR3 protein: CASSLGGETGTTKNIQYF

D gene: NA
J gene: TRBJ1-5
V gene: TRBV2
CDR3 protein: CASSEFVGALRSNLNQPQHF

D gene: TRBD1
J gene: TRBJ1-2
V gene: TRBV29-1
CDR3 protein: CSDATGINYGYTF

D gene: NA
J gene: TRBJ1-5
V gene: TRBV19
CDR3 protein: CASSIEPTRGYSNQPQHF

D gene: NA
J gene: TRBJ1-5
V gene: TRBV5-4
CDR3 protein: CASSLESHQPQHF

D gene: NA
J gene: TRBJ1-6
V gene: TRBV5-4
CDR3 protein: CASSGTGSPLHF

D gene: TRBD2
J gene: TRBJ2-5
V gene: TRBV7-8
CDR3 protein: CASSYQTSGVGETQYF

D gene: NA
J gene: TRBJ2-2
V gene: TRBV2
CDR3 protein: CASRRDTGELFF

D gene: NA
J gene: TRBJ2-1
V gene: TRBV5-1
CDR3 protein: CASSLSGNEQFF

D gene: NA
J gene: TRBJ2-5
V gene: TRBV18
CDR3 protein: CASSETGSGTQYF

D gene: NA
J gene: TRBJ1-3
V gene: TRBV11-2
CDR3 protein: CASSLGGRSPSTGNTIYF

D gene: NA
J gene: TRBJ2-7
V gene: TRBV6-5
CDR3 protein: CASSREGPYEQYF

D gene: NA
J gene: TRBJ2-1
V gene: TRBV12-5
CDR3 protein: CASGPRGPSPPNSYNEQFF

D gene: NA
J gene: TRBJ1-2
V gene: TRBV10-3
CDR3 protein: CAIRQGREGYGYTF

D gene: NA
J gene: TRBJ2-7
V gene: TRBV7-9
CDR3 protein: CASSNRDTSYEQYF

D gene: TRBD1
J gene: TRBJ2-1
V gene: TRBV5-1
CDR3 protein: CASSPLRDRRYNEQFF

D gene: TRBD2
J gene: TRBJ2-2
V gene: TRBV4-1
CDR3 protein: CASSQDPLAGSSPYTGELFF

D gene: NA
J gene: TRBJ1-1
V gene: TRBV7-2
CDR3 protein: CASSRQLMNTEAFF